A single sample gave rise to the 12 T cell receptor beta chains below, sequenced in a study of graft-versus-host responses after intestinal transplantation. These receptors' antigens are unknown. Assay: immunoSEQ multiplex PCR; the TCRdb copy retains only in-frame clones and omits some. Among approximately 90,000 clones listed, about 93% were seen once. The sequences come from unstimulated CD8+ T cells sorted from spleen or lymph node cells, collected before intestinal transplant. These receptor sequences come from a human donor who received an intestinal transplant.

The chain uses TRBV7-9 and TRBJ1-1; 9 bases are shared with TRBD1. In germline, CDR1 is SEHNR, CDR2 FQNEAQ (reference sequence). V was pared by 5 bases and J by 1 base, with 8 bases of the junction left unmatched. The CDR3 spans 16 residues. CDR3 sequence: CASSPSTGGRNTEAFF. In DNA form, the CDR3 reads TGTGCCAGCAGCCCAAGCACAGGGGGCCGGAACACTGAAGCTTTCTTT.

V and J are TRBV4-3 and TRBJ1-6; tentative D call: TRBD1 (6 bases). Trimming left V 1 base short and J 3 bases short, with 16 bases between. The germline gives CDR1 LGHNA, CDR2 YSLEER. The CDR3 has 18 amino acids. CDR3 loop: CASSQVEAGQFYNSPLHF. The CDR3 DNA reads as TGCGCCAGCAGCCAAGTAGAGGCAGGACAGTTCTATAATTCACCCCTCCACTTT.

V is TRBV4-1 and J is TRBJ1-1; 10 nucleotides align to TRBD1. V lost 0 bases, J lost 3 bases, and 13 bases stayed unmatched. Germline V gene data show CDR1 as MGHRA and CDR2 as YSYEKL. The length of the CDR3 is 19 residues. CDR3 nucleotide sequence: TGCGCCAGCAGCCAAGATAAGGGGACAGGGGACCCCGTTGACACTGAAGCTTTCTTT. This sequence encodes CASSQDKGTGDPVDTEAFF.

The gene calls are TRBV4-3 and TRBJ2-7, with 7 bases identical to TRBD2. V dropped 4 bases and J dropped 3; count of bases not matched to a gene: 6. This CDR3 has 14 residues. Germline CDR1 reads LGHNA; CDR2 reads YSLEER. This CDR3 is CASSPGLGDYEQYF. Here the CDR3 DNA reads TGCGCCAGCAGCCCTGGACTAGGGGACTACGAGCAGTACTTC.

The V call is TRBV9, the J call TRBJ1-3; D gene ambiguous. The germline V gene has CDR1 SGDLS and CDR2 YYNGEE. V shed 0 bases and J shed 0 bases, with 10 bases lying between them. The CDR3 spans 16 residues. The CDR3 region has the DNA TGTGCCAGCAGCGTAGAACAGTTCGCCTCTGGAAACACCATATATTTT. It specifies CASSVEQFASGNTIYF.

This sequence joins TRBV27 and TRBJ1-3; 9 bases agree with TRBD1. The V gene end was trimmed by 6 bases and the J gene end by 0 bases; junction bases not matched to a gene: 6. Germline V CDR1 and CDR2: MNHEY, SMNVEV (reference sequence). The CDR3 runs to 16 residues. The DNA of the CDR3 is TGTGCCAGCAGACAGGGGGCCCCATTCTCTGGAAACACCATATATTTT. Its translation: CASRQGAPFSGNTIYF.

This chain connects TRBV4-3 to TRBJ1-2; D is unclear. Trimming left V 0 bases short and J 4 bases short, with 12 bases between. The germline V gene has CDR1 LGHNA and CDR2 YSLEER. The CDR3 contains 15 residues. The CDR3 DNA follows: TGCGCCAGCAGCCAAGAATTTAACAGCTTCTATGGCTACACCTTC. Amino acid sequence: CASSQEFNSFYGYTF.

The chain links TRBV5-7 to TRBJ2-7; 8 nucleotides agree with TRBD1. TRBV5-7 is an open reading frame, and its role is uncertain. The CDR3 totals 15 residues. V gave up 6 bases and J gave up 4 bases; unmatched junction bases: 12. DNA of the CDR3: TGTGCCAGCATGCGATTAGGACAGGGAATATACGAGCAGTACTTC. Protein: CASMRLGQGIYEQYF.

The CDR3 loop is CASSLSDRVYF. The CDR3 region has the DNA TGTGCCAGCAGCTTAAGTGACAGGGTGTACTTC. The chain combines TRBV7-9 with TRBJ2-7, with 7 bases lining up with TRBD1. CDR1 is SEHNR and CDR2 is FQNEAQ in the germline V gene (reference sequence). Trimming removed 2 bases from V and 12 bases from J; junction bases left unmatched: 4. This CDR3 comprises 11 residues.

The chain links TRBV4-3 to TRBJ1-1; D is uncertain. Germline lookup yields CDR1 LGHNA and CDR2 YSLEER. Trimming pared 0 bases from V and 7 bases from J, leaving 12 bases between. This CDR3 has 14 amino acids. CDR3 sequence reads: CASSQDRIGGEAFF. The CDR3 nucleotides are TGCGCCAGCAGCCAAGATAGAATAGGCGGTGAAGCTTTCTTT.

This clone has only one observation. The chain couples TRBV9 to TRBJ2-5; TRBD1 is a possible D gene (6 bases). The germline V gene has CDR1 SGDLS and CDR2 YYNGEE. Trimming stripped 0 bases from V and 5 bases from J, with 11 bases between. The CDR3 covers 14 residues. The CDR3 nucleotides are TGTGCCAGCAGCGTAGGGGACAATCGGGAGACCCAGTACTTC. Amino acids: CASSVGDNRETQYF.

J is TRBJ1-1 and V is TRBV4-2; TRBD1 agrees at 8 bases. Germline V gives CDR1 LGHNA, CDR2 YNFKEQ. Unmatched junction bases numbered 7, after V lost 3 bases and J lost 1 base. The CDR3 loop spans 16 amino acids. For the CDR3, the DNA is TGTGCCAGCAGCCAGGCCCCGACAGGGGAGAACACTGAAGCTTTCTTT. As protein: CASSQAPTGENTEAFF.